These 12 T cell receptor beta chains were sequenced from one sample in a study of blood T cell repertoires in COVID-19. Clones were read by immunoSEQ multiplex PCR, and TCRdb kept only the in-frame ones, dropping some. The sample shows hundreds of thousands of clones, approximately 86% of them seen only once. Material: PBMCs or T cells enriched from blood (not recorded which). Every receptor here comes from a woman aged 30 to 39 who had recovered from COVID-19.

This chain joins TRBV7-9 and TRBJ2-3; D is unclear. The CDR3 covers 14 residues. From germline, CDR1 is SEHNR and CDR2 FQNEAQ (reference sequence). Trimming stripped 5 bases from V and 1 base from J, with 10 bases between. This chain's CDR3 is CASSQERGTDTQYF. CDR3 in DNA: TGTGCCAGCAGCCAAGAACGAGGCACAGATACGCAGTATTTT. The whole variable domain, filled in from reference TRBV7-9 and TRBJ2-3, reads DTGVSQNPRHKITKRGQNVTFRCDPISEHNRLYWYRQTLGQGPEFLTYFQNEAQLEKSRLLSDRFSAERPKGSFSTLEIQRTEQGDSAMYLCASSQERGTDTQYFGPGTRLTVL.

This chain's CDR3 is CASSMTGGSYEQYF. In DNA, the CDR3 is TGTGCCAGCAGCATGACAGGGGGCTCCTACGAGCAGTACTTC. This chain joins TRBV28 and TRBJ2-7, with 9 bases matching TRBD1. V shed 6 bases, J shed 0 bases, and the junction held 3 bases outside the gene matches. The CDR3 runs 14 residues. CDR1 and CDR2 from the germline V gene are MDHEN and SYDVKM.

The chain joins TRBV28 to TRBJ1-5, with TRBD1 as a possible D gene (6 bases). Trimming left V 4 bases short and J 4 bases short, with 11 bases between. Germline V gene data show CDR1 as MDHEN and CDR2 as SYDVKM. This CDR3 is built from 14 residues. Here the CDR3 reads CASSSGQLNQPQHF. The CDR3 DNA reads as TGTGCCAGCAGTTCCGGACAGCTGAATCAGCCCCAGCATTTT.

The chain is built from TRBV7-9 and TRBJ2-2; 8 bases line up with TRBD2. Per germline, CDR1 SEHNR and CDR2 FQNEAQ (reference sequence). There are 15 residues in the CDR3. The trim removed 4 bases at V and 4 bases at J, leaving 5 bases unmatched. For the CDR3, the DNA is TGTGCCAGCAGCTCGGGACTAGGCTTCACCGGGGAGCTGTTTTTT. Translation gives CASSSGLGFTGELFF.

About this clone: Germline is not matched at one junction end, which may reflect a read error. At the DNA level, this CDR3 is encoded by other sequences in the same sample as well. The rearrangement uses TRBV7-3 and TRBJ2-1; TRBD2 agrees at 9 bases. CDR3 length: 18 residues. Germline CDR1 and CDR2: SGHTA and FQGTGA. In DNA, the CDR3 is TGCGCCAGCAGCTTAAGCCCCCTAGCGGGGCAGGTTACCAATGAGCAGTTCTTC. It codes for CASSLSPLAGQVTNEQFF.

CDR3 amino acids: CASSQLQGEVYEQYF. CDR3 coding DNA: TGTGCCAGCAGCCAACTACAGGGGGAAGTGTACGAGCAGTACTTC. The rearrangement uses TRBV3-1 (or the pseudogene TRBV3-2) and TRBJ2-7, with 8 bases aligning to TRBD1. From germline, CDR1 is LGHDT and CDR2 YNNKEL (reference sequence). Trimming removed 2 bases from V and 4 bases from J; junction bases left unmatched: 7. This CDR3 comprises 15 residues.

This chain links TRBV12-5 with TRBJ2-3, with D tentatively TRBD1 (5 bases). Germline CDR1 is LGHNT and CDR2 is FRNRAP. CDR3 length: 16 amino acids. V shed 6 bases and J shed 5 bases, with 21 bases lying between them. The CDR3, as DNA: TGTGCTAGTGGCCCTCGACAGATCCCCATCGGAGATACGCAGTATTTT. Translation gives CASGPRQIPIGDTQYF.

CDR3 sequence (DNA): TGTGCCAGCAGTCCCCGCGGGTCGGCTGAAGCTTTCTTT. Translated: CASSPRGSAEAFF. This chain connects TRBV18 to TRBJ1-1; D is unclear. Trimming shortened V by 8 bases and J by 6 bases, and 16 bases separated the two germline ends. This CDR3 is built from 13 residues. The germline CDR1 and CDR2 sequences are KGHSH and LQKENI.

V is TRBV12-3 or TRBV12-4 and J is TRBJ1-2; 9 bases are a match to TRBD1. Trimming at V came to 8 bases and at J to 0 bases, leaving 1 base not matched to a gene. The CDR3 is 13 amino acids. The CDR3 loop reads CASGTGSNYGYTF. In DNA form, the CDR3 reads TGTGCCAGCGGGACAGGGTCTAACTATGGCTACACCTTC.

This chain connects TRBV12-3 or TRBV12-4 to TRBJ1-5; D uncertain. The CDR3 spans 12 residues. V was shortened by 7 bases and J by 2 bases, with 6 bases between the two germline ends. The CDR3 nucleotides are TGTGCCAGCACCGGGGGCAATCAGCCCCAGCATTTT. The encoded protein is CASTGGNQPQHF.

V usage is TRBV28 and J usage is TRBJ2-7; TRBD2 is a possible D gene (5 bases). The CDR3 runs to 13 residues. Trimming stripped 7 bases from V and 6 bases from J, with 16 bases between. Per germline, CDR1 MDHEN and CDR2 SYDVKM. The CDR3 sequence: CASTTFPGFEQYF. CDR3 DNA: TGTGCCAGCACCACTTTCCCGGGGTTCGAGCAGTACTTC.

The V and J genes are TRBV11-2 and TRBJ2-5; 7 bases align to TRBD2. Germline CDR1 and CDR2: SGHAT and FQNNGV. The V segment lost 3 bases and the J segment 4 bases; nucleotides outside the gene matches: 8. The CDR3 length is 15 residues. The CDR3 DNA follows: TGTGCCAGCAGCTTGAACCTAGCGGTGGGAGAGACCCAGTACTTC. Its translation: CASSLNLAVGETQYF.